The clone carrying this T cell receptor beta chain was detected many times. Its antigen is unidentified. The entry originates in a study of early T cells in non-severe SARS-CoV-2 infection. Study-wide background: The chains were unpaired, and the sequenced material was bulk RNA from unsorted whole blood. Study outcomes and limitations: VDJdb-based annotation leaned toward anti-spike CD8 responses and missed private and CD4 specificities.

V lost 4 bases, J lost 3 bases, and 11 bases stayed unmatched. CDR1 and CDR2 (germline): SGHTA, FQGNSA. The length of the CDR3 is 16 residues. Attached unique molecular identifiers marked individual cDNA molecules. TCRdb independently ran MiXCR on the 5' RACE reads; one entry per CDR3 protein. The table has 75,000 to 90,000 distinct CDR3 sequences, approximately 6% seen once; the top ten hold 6.5% to 9%. The genes are TRBV7-2 and TRBJ2-7; 8 bases fit TRBD2. Sample: whole blood. This clonotype was obtained from an adult who was a healthcare worker with PCR-confirmed SARS-CoV-2 infection or an uninfected control (not recorded which). The CDR3, as DNA: TGTGCCAGCAGCTCCCGGGGAGCAGCGGGGGTCTACGAGCAGTACTTC. Translated, it gives CASSSRGAAGVYEQYF.